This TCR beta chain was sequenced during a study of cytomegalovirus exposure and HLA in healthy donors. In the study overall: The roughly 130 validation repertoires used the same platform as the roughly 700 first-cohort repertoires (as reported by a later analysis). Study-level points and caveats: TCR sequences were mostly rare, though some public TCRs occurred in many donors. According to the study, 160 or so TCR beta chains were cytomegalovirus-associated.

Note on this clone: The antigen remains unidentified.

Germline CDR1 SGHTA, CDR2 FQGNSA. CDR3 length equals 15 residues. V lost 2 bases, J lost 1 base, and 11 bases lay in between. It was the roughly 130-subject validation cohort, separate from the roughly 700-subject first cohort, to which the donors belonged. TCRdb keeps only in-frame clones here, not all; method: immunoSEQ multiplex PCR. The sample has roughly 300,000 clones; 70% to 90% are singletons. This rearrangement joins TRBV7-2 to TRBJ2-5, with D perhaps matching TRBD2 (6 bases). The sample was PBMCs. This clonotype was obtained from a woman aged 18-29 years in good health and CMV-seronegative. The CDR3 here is CASSLRAGPQETQYF. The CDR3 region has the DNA TGTGCCAGCAGCTTACGAGCGGGCCCCCAAGAGACCCAGTACTTC.